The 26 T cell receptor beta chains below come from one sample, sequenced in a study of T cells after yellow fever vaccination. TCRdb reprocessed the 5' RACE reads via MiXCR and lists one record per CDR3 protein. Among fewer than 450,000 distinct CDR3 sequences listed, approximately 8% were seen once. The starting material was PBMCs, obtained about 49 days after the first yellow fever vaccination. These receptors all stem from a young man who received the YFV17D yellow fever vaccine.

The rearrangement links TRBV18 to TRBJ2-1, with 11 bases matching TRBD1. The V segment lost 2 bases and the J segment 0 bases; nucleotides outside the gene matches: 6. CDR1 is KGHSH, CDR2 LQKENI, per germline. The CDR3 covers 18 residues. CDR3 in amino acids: CASSPSSGTGGSYNEQFF. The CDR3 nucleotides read TGTGCCAGCTCACCATCATCCGGGACAGGGGGCTCCTACAATGAGCAGTTCTTC.

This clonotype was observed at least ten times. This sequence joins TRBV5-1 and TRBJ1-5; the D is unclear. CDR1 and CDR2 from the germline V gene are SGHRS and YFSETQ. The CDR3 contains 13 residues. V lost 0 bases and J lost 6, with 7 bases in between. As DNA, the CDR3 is TGCGCCAGCAGCTTGGGTCCCGGTCAGCCCCAGCATTTT. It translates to CASSLGPGQPQHF.

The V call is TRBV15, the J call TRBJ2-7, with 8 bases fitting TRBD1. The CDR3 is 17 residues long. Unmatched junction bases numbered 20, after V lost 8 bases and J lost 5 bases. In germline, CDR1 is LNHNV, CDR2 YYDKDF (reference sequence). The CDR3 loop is CATQLRAARTGRNEQYF. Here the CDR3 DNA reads TGTGCCACCCAGCTCAGAGCTGCCCGGACAGGGCGGAACGAGCAGTACTTC.

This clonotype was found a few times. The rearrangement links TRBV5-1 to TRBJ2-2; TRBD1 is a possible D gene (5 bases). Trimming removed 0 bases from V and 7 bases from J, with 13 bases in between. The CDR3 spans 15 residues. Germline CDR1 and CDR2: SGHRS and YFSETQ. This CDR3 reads CASSLDVGVGGELFF. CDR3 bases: TGCGCCAGCAGCTTGGACGTAGGGGTTGGCGGGGAGCTGTTTTTT.

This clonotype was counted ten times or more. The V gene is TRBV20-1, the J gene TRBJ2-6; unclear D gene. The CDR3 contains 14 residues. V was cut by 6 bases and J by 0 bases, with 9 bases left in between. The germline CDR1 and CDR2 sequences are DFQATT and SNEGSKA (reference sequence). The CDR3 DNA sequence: TGCAGTGCCCCAGAGACCTCTGGGGCCAACGTCCTGACTTTC. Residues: CSAPETSGANVLTF.

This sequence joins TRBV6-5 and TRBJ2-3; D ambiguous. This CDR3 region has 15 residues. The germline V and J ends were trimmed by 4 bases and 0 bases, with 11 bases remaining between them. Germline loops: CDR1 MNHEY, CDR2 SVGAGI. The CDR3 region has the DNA TGTGCCAGCAGTTTTAGTGAGAGGAGCACAGATACGCAGTATTTT. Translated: CASSFSERSTDTQYF.

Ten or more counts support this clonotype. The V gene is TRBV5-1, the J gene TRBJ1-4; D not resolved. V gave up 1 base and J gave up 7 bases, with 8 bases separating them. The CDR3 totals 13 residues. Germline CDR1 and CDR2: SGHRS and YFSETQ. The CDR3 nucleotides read TGCGCCAGCAGCTTGTATCGGAGTGAAAAACTGTTTTTT. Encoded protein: CASSLYRSEKLFF.

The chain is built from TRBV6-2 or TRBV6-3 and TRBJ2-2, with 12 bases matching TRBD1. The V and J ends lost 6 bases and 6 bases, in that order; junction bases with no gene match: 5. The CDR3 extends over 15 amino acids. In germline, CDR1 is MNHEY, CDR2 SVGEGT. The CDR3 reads CASSSGQGAAGELFF. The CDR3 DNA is TGTGCCAGCAGCTCGGGACAGGGGGCCGCCGGGGAGCTGTTTTTT.

The CDR3 DNA follows: TGTGCCAGCAGCTTAGGAGGGGGGTTGGGACTGTTTTTT. Protein product: CASSLGGGLGLFF. This chain connects TRBV7-2 to TRBJ1-4; D is possibly TRBD1 (6 bases). Germline V gives CDR1 SGHTA, CDR2 FQGNSA. Trimming cost V 1 base and J 13 bases, with 13 bases left between them. This CDR3 has 13 amino acids.

In DNA, the CDR3 is TGTGCCAGCAGTGAACTCGGTGGGGACAGGGGTTACTATAATTCACCCCTCCACTTT. Encoded protein: CASSELGGDRGYYNSPLHF. The chain employs TRBV6-4 and TRBJ1-6; TRBD1 matches 10 bases. The CDR3 extends over 19 amino acids. The germline CDR1 and CDR2 sequences are MRHNA and SNTAGT. V lost 3 bases, J lost 3 bases, and 11 bases stayed unmatched.

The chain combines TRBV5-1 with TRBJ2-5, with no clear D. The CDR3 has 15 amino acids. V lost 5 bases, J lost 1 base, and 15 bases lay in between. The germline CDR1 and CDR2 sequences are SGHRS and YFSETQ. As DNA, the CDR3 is TGCGCCAGCAGTACTCTTCGGCCAGGCCAAGAGACCCAGTACTTC. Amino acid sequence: CASSTLRPGQETQYF. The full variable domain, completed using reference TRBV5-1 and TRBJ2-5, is KAGVTQTPRYLIKTRGQQVTLSCSPISGHRSVSWYQQTPGQGLQFLFEYFSETQRNKGNFPGRFSGRQFSNSRSEMNVSTLELGDSALYLCASSTLRPGQETQYFGPGTRLLVL.

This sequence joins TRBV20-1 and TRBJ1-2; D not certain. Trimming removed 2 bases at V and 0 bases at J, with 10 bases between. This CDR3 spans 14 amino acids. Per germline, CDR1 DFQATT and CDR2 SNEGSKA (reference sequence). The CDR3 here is CSARREGSNYGYTF. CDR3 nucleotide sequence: TGCAGTGCTAGAAGGGAGGGCTCTAACTATGGCTACACCTTC.

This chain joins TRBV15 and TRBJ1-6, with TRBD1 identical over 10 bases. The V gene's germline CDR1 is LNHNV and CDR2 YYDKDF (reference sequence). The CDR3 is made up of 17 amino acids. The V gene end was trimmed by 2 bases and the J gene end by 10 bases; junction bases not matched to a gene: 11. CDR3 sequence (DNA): TGTGCCACCAGCAGAAAGACAGGGGGCAATTCAGGGTCACCCCTCCACTTT. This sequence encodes CATSRKTGGNSGSPLHF.

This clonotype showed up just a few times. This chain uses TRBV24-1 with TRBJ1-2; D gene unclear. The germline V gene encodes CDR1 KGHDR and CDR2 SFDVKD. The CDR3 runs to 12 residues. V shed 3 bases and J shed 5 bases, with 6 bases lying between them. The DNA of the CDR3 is TGTGCCACCAGTGATAGTGGGTATGGCTACACCTTC. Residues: CATSDSGYGYTF.

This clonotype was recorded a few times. For the CDR3, the DNA is TGTGCCAGCAGCGTAGGAGGACAGGGAACCACTGAAGCTTTCTTT. This sequence encodes CASSVGGQGTTEAFF. The J gene is TRBJ1-1, the V gene TRBV9; 8 bases align to TRBD1. Germline-derived CDR1 and CDR2 are SGDLS and YYNGEE. CDR3 length equals 15 residues. V lost 0 bases, J lost 4 bases, and 5 bases stayed unmatched.

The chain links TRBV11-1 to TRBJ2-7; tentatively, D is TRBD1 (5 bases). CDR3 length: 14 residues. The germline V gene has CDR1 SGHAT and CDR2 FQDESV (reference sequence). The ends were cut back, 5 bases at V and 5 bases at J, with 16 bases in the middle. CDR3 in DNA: TGTGCCAGCAGCGACAGCCGGGCCTACGACGAGCAGTACTTC. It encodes CASSDSRAYDEQYF.

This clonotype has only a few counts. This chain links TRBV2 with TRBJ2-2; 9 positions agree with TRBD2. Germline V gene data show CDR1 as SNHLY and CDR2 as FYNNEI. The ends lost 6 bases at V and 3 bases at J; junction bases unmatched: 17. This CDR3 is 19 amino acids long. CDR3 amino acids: CASRRGAGSGGIYTGELFF. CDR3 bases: TGTGCCAGCAGAAGGGGAGCCGGGAGCGGGGGGATATACACCGGGGAGCTGTTTTTT.

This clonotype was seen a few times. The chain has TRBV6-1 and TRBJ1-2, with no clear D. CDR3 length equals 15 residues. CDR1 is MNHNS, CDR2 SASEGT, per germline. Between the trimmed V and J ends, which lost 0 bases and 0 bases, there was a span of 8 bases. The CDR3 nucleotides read TGTGCCAGCAGTGAAGCGCACCGGACTAACTATGGCTACACCTTC. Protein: CASSEAHRTNYGYTF.

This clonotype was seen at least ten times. The CDR3 spells CASSLDTHTEAFF. CDR3 nucleotides: TGTGCCAGCAGCTTAGACACCCACACTGAAGCTTTCTTT. The chain carries TRBV2 and TRBJ1-1, with D hard to call. The CDR3 has 13 residues. Germline V lookup: CDR1 SNHLY, CDR2 FYNNEI. V was trimmed by 6 bases and J by 3 bases, leaving 11 bases between them.

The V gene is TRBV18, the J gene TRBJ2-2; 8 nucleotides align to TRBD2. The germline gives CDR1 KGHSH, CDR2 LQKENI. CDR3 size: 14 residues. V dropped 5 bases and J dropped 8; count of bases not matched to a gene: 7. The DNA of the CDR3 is TGTGCCAGCTCAGACGTTGGACTAGCAGGGGAGCTGTTTTTT. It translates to CASSDVGLAGELFF. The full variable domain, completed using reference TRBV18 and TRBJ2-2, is NAGVMQNPRHLVRRRGQEARLRCSPMKGHSHVYWYRQLPEEGLKFMVYLQKENIIDESGMPKERFSAEFPKEGPSILRIQQVVRGDSAAYFCASSDVGLAGELFFGEGSRLTVL.

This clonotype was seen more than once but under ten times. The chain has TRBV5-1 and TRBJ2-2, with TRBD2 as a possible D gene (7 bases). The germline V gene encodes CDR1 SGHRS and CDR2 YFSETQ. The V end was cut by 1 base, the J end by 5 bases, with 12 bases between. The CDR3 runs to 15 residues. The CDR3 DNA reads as TGCGCCAGCAGCTTGTACGGGGGGCCTACCGGGGAGCTGTTTTTT. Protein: CASSLYGGPTGELFF. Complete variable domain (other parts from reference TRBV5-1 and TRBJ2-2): KAGVTQTPRYLIKTRGQQVTLSCSPISGHRSVSWYQQTPGQGLQFLFEYFSETQRNKGNFPGRFSGRQFSNSRSEMNVSTLELGDSALYLCASSLYGGPTGELFFGEGSRLTVL.

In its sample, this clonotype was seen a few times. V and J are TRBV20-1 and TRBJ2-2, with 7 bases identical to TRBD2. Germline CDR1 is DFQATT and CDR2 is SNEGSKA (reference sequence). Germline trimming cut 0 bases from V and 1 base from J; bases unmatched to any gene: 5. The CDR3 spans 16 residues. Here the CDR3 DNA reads TGCAGTGCTAGAGATTGGGGGGGGAGGAACACCGGGGAGCTGTTTTTT. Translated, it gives CSARDWGGRNTGELFF.

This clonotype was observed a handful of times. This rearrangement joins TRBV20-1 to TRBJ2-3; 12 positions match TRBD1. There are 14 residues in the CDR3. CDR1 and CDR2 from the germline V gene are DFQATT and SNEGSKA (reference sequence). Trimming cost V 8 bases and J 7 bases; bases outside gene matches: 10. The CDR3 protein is CSPKGQGARYTQYF. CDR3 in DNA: TGCAGTCCCAAGGGACAGGGGGCAAGATATACGCAGTATTTT.

This chain's CDR3 is CASVREVSTDTQYF. The CDR3 nucleotides read TGTGCCAGCGTGAGGGAGGTTTCTACAGATACGCAGTATTTT. V and J are TRBV2 and TRBJ2-3, with D perhaps TRBD2 (6 bases). The V and J ends lost 8 bases and 3 bases respectively, with 15 bases between them. The CDR3 totals 14 residues. Germline CDR1 is SNHLY and CDR2 is FYNNEI.

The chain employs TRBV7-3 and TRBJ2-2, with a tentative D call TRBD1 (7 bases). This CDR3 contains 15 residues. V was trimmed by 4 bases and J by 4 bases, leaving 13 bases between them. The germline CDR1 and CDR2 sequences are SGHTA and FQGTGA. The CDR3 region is CASSSSQGGTGELFF. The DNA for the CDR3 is TGTGCCAGCAGCTCATCCCAGGGGGGCACCGGGGAGCTGTTTTTT.

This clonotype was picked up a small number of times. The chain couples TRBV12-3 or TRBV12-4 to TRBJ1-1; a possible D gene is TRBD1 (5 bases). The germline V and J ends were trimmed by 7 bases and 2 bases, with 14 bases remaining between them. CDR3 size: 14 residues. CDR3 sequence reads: CASTLRGTNTEAFF. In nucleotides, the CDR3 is TGTGCCAGCACCCTGAGGGGCACTAACACTGAAGCTTTCTTT.